This passage covers 6 T cell receptor beta chains from one sample sequenced in a study of OX40 agonist ivuxolimab in advanced cancers. The protocol was immunoSEQ multiplex PCR, while the TCRdb copy is restricted to in-frame clones and leaves out a portion. The table records about 100,000 clones, approximately 90% of them present only once. Sequenced here: CD4+ or CD8+ T cells sorted from blood, sampled in a trial of the OX40 agonist ivuxolimab. The origin of the receptors is an adult with an advanced solid tumor such as melanoma, head and neck, liver or kidney cancer.

This chain connects TRBV7-9 to TRBJ2-2, with a tentative D call TRBD1 (5 bases). This CDR3 contains 16 residues. Trimming left V 5 bases short and J 2 bases short, with 15 bases between. Germline CDR1 is SEHNR and CDR2 is FQNEAQ (reference sequence). CDR3 sequence: CASSATAFTNTGELFF. CDR3 sequence (DNA): TGTGCCAGCAGCGCGACAGCTTTCACAAACACCGGGGAGCTGTTTTTT.

V usage is TRBV6-1 and J usage is TRBJ2-1; 9 nucleotides agree with TRBD1. The V segment lost 7 bases and the J segment 4 bases; nucleotides outside the gene matches: 5. This CDR3 spans 14 amino acids. Germline CDR1 and CDR2: MNHNS and SASEGT. The CDR3 spells CASTRDRAYNEQFF. In DNA, the CDR3 is TGTGCCAGCACCCGGGACAGGGCTTACAATGAGCAGTTCTTC.

The rearrangement links TRBV18 to TRBJ2-5; D is possibly TRBD2 (5 bases). The V gene lost 2 bases and the J gene lost 5 bases, with 9 bases spanning the gap. The CDR3 totals 13 residues. Germline CDR1 KGHSH, CDR2 LQKENI. Written as DNA, the CDR3 is TGTGCCAGCTCACCAAGTACGGGGGAGACCCAGTACTTC. Its translation is CASSPSTGETQYF.

This clone was seen just once. J is TRBJ2-1 and V is TRBV7-3; the match to TRBD2 covers 7 bases. Germline loops: CDR1 SGHTA, CDR2 FQGTGA. The CDR3 totals 15 residues. Germline trimming cut 2 bases from V and 8 bases from J; bases unmatched to any gene: 9. The CDR3 reads CASSLGGRGSDEQFF. As DNA, the CDR3 is TGTGCCAGCAGCTTAGGTGGGAGGGGTTCGGATGAGCAGTTCTTC.

The chain has TRBV15 and TRBJ1-1; D remains ambiguous. This CDR3 region has 14 residues. Trimming took 1 base from V and 1 from J, leaving 7 bases between them. Germline CDR1 is LNHNV and CDR2 is YYDKDF (reference sequence). The CDR3 protein is CATSRGGKNTEAFF. The DNA of the CDR3 is TGTGCCACCAGCAGAGGCGGGAAGAACACTGAAGCTTTCTTT.

This clone was seen more than once but under ten times. V and J are TRBV5-6 and TRBJ1-2; no reliable D call. Trimming removed 0 bases from V and 8 bases from J, with 5 bases in between. The germline CDR1 and CDR2 sequences are SGHDT and YYEEEE. The CDR3 consists of 11 residues. The CDR3 protein is CASSLGGGYTF. The CDR3 DNA is TGTGCCAGCAGCTTGGGCGGAGGCTACACCTTC.